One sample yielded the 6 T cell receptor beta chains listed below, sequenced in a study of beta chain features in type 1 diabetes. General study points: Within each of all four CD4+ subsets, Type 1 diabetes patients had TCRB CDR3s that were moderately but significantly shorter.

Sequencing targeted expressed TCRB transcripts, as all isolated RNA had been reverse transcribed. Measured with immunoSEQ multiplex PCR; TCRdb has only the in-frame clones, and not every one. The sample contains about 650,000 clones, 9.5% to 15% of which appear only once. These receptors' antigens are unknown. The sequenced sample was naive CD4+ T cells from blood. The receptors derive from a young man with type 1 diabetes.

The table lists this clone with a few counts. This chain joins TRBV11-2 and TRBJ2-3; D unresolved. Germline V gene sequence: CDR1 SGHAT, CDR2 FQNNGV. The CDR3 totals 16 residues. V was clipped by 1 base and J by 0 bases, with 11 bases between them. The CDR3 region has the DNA TGTGCCAGCAGCTTAGTATACGGCGCGAGCACAGATACGCAGTATTTT. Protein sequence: CASSLVYGASTDTQYF.

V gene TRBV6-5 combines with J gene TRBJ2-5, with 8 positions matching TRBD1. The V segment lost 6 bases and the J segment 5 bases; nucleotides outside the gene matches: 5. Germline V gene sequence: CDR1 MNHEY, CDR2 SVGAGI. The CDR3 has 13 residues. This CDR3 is CASSQGARETQYF. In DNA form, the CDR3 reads TGTGCCAGCAGCCAGGGGGCCCGGGAGACCCAGTACTTC.

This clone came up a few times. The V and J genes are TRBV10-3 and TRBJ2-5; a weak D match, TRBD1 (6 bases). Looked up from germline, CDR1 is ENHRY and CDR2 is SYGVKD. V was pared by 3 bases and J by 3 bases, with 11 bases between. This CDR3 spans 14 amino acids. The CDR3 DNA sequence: TGTGCCATCAGTGACCAGGGGAACGAAGAGACCCAGTACTTC. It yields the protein CAISDQGNEETQYF.

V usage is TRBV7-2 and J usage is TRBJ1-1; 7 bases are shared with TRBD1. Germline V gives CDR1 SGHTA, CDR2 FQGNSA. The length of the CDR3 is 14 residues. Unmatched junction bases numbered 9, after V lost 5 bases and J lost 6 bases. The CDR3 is CASSPRGQFSEAFF. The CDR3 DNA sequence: TGTGCCAGCAGCCCACGGGGACAGTTCTCTGAAGCTTTCTTT.

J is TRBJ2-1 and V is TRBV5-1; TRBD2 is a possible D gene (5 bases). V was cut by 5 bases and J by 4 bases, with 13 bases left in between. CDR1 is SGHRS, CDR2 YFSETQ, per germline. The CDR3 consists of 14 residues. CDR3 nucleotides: TGCGCCAGCAGAGAGGGCAGGACTTACAATGAGCAGTTCTTC. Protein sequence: CASREGRTYNEQFF.

In DNA, the CDR3 is TGTGCCAGCAGCCCCTTTGGAGCAACTAATGAAAAACTGTTTTTT. Its translation: CASSPFGATNEKLFF. This rearrangement joins TRBV7-9 to TRBJ1-4; no reliable D call. CDR3 length: 15 residues. Germline V gene sequence: CDR1 SEHNR, CDR2 FQNEAQ (reference sequence). V lost 5 bases and J 0 bases, leaving 10 bases between the germline ends. Filled out from reference TRBV7-9 and TRBJ1-4, the complete variable domain reads DTGVSQNPRHKITKRGQNVTFRCDPISEHNRLYWYRQTLGQGPEFLTYFQNEAQLEKSRLLSDRFSAERPKGSFSTLEIQRTEQGDSAMYLCASSPFGATNEKLFFGSGTQLSVL.